The 5 T cell receptor beta chains reported below all come from one sample, sequenced in a study of blood T cell repertoires in COVID-19 (TCRdb year 2020). Libraries were constructed by the immunoSEQ multiplex PCR assay. Drawn from immuneACCESS, this table holds only the in-frame rearrangements with V and J called that TCRdb kept. Clones are partly lost; checked studies trace under half to an unresolved V gene and leave the rest unexplained. The sample table contains under 150,000 clones; only one count was recorded for roughly 80% of them. 4.5% to 6% of the sample comes from the top ten. The material sequenced was PBMCs or T cells enriched from blood (not recorded which). Receptors originate from a man aged 40-50 years with acute COVID-19.

The gene calls are TRBV2 and TRBJ2-5, with D unclear. The V end lost 7 bases, the J end lost 5 bases, and 8 bases lay between the germline ends. Germline lookup yields CDR1 SNHLY and CDR2 FYNNEI. The CDR3 consists of 11 residues. The CDR3 spells CASIDLETQYF. CDR3 nucleotide sequence: TGTGCCAGCATCGACTTGGAGACCCAGTACTTC.

This rearrangement joins TRBV3-1 (or the pseudogene TRBV3-2) to TRBJ1-6, with 8 bases identical to TRBD1. CDR1 is LGHDT, CDR2 YNNKEL, per germline (reference sequence). The J segment lost 4 bases and the V segment lost 4 bases, leaving 9 bases of the junction unmatched. The CDR3 length is 17 residues. The CDR3 sequence is CASSLQGRTGYNSPLHF. DNA for the CDR3: TGTGCCAGCAGCCTGCAAGGGAGGACAGGGTATAATTCACCCCTCCACTTT.

The V and J genes are TRBV24-1 and TRBJ2-5, with 12 bases matching TRBD2. Per the germline V gene, CDR1 is KGHDR and CDR2 is SFDVKD. After removal of 5 bases from V and 4 bases from J, the junction contained 4 bases not matched to a gene. The CDR3 is 15 residues long. CDR3 DNA: TGTGCCACCAGTGGTACGGGACTAGCGGGAGAGACCCAGTACTTC. Translated: CATSGTGLAGETQYF.

The chain couples TRBV28 to TRBJ2-7; TRBD1 agrees at 12 bases. V shed 7 bases, J shed 2 bases, and the junction held 15 bases outside the gene matches. The CDR3 spans 18 residues. Looked up from germline, CDR1 is MDHEN and CDR2 is SYDVKM. The CDR3 DNA is TGTGCCAGCACTTCACCTGGGGGACAGGGGGCACCCCCCTACGAGCAGTACTTC. Translation: CASTSPGGQGAPPYEQYF.

The chain combines TRBV7-6 with TRBJ1-1; D is uncertain. The germline CDR1 and CDR2 sequences are SGHVS and FNYEAQ. Trimming took off 8 bases at V and 3 bases at J, with 16 bases between the two ends. CDR3 length: 14 amino acids. CDR3 protein: CASVLPAWDTEAFF. Written as DNA, the CDR3 is TGTGCCAGCGTCCTCCCAGCGTGGGACACTGAAGCTTTCTTT.